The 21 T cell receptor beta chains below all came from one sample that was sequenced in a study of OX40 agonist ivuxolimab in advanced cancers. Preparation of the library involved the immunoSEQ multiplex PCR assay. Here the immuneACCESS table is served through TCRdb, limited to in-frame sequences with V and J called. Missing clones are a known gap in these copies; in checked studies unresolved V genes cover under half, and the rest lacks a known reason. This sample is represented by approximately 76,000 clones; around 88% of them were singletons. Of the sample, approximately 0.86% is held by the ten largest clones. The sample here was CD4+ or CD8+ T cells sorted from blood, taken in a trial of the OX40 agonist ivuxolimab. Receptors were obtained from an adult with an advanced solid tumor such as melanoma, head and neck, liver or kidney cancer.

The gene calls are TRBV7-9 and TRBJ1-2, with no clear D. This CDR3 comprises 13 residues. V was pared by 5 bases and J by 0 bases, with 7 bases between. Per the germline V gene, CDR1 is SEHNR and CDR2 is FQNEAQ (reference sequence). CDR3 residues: CASSRPTNYGYTF. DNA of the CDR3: TGTGCCAGCAGCCGGCCCACTAACTATGGCTACACCTTC.

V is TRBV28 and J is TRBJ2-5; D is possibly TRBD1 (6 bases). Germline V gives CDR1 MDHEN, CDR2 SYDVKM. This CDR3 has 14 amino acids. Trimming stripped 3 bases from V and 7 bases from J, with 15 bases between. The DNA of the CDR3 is TGTGCCAGCAGTTTTCCTGCAGGGGTGGGGACCCAGTACTTC. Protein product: CASSFPAGVGTQYF.

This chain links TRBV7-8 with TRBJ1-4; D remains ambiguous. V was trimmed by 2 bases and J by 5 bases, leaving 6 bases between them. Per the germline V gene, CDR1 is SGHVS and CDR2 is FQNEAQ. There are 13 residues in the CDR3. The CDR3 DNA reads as TGTGCCAGCAGCTTACCCCCCAATGAAAAACTGTTTTTT. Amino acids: CASSLPPNEKLFF.

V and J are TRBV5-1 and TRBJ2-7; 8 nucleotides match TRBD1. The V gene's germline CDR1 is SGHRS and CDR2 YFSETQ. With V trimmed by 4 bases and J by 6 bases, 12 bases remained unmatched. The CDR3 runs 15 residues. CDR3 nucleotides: TGCGCCAGCAGCCGACGGACAGGGTCCTTAGCCGAGCAGTACTTC. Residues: CASSRRTGSLAEQYF.

CDR3 region: CASSARTSGKETQYF. The CDR3 bases are TGTGCCAGCAGTGCCAGGACTAGCGGAAAAGAGACCCAGTACTTC. V usage is TRBV6-1 and J usage is TRBJ2-5; 10 bases line up with TRBD2. Trimming removed 4 bases from V and 3 bases from J; junction bases left unmatched: 5. From germline, CDR1 is MNHNS and CDR2 SASEGT. The CDR3 length is 15 residues.

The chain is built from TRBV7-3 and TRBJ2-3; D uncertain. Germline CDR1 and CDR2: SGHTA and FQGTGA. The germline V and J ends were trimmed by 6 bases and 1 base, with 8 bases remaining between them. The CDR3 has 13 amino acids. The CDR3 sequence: CASRFEGTDTQYF. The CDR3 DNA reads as TGTGCCAGCAGGTTCGAGGGCACAGATACGCAGTATTTT.

The CDR3 region is CASTKNPTVTYEQYF. The CDR3 DNA reads as TGCGCCAGCACCAAAAACCCGACAGTTACCTACGAGCAGTACTTC. The chain joins TRBV5-1 to TRBJ2-7; D is perhaps TRBD1 (5 bases). CDR1 and CDR2 from the germline V gene are SGHRS and YFSETQ. The CDR3 consists of 15 residues. V was clipped by 6 bases and J by 2 bases, with 18 bases between them.

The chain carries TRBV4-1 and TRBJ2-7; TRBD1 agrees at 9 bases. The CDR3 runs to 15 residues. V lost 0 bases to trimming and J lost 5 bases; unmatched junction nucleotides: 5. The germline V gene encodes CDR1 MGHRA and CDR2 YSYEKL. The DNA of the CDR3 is TGCGCCAGCAGCCAAGAGGGACAGGGCCGCCACGAGCAGTACTTC. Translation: CASSQEGQGRHEQYF.

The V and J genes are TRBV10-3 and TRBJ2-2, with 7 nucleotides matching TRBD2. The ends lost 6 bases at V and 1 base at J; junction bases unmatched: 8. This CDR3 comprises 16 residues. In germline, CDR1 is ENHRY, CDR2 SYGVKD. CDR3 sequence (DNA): TGTGCCATCAGGAGGTTCGGCGGGGGGAACACCGGGGAGCTGTTTTTT. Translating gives CAIRRFGGGNTGELFF.

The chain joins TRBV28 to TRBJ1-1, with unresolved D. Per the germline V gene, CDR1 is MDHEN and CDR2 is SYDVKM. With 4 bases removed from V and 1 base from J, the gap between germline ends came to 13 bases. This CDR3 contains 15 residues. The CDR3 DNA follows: TGTGCCAGCAGTTCACCTCACTTACGGAACACTGAAGCTTTCTTT. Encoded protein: CASSSPHLRNTEAFF. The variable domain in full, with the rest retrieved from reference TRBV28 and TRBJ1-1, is DVKVTQSSRYLVKRTGEKVFLECVQDMDHENMFWYRQDPGLGLRLIYFSYDVKMKEKGDIPEGYSVSREKKERFSLILESASTNQTSMYLCASSSPHLRNTEAFFGQGTRLTVV.

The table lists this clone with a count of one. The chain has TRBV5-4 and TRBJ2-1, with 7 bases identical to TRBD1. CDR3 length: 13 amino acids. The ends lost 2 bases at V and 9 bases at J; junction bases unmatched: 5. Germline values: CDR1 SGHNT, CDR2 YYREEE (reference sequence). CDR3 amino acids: CASSLDRDGEQFF. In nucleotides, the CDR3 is TGTGCCAGCAGCTTAGACAGGGATGGTGAGCAGTTCTTC.

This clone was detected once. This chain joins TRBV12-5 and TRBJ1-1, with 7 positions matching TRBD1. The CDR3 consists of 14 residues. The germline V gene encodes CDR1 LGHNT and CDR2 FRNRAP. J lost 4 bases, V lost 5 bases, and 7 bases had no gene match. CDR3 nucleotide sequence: TGTGCTAGTGGTATAGGACAGGTAGGCACTGAAGCTTTCTTT. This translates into CASGIGQVGTEAFF.

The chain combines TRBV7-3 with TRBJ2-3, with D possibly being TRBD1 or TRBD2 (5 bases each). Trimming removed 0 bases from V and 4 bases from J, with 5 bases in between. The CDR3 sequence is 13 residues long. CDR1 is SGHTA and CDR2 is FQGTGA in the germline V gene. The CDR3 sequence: CASSLTGPDTQYF. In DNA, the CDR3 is TGTGCCAGCAGCTTAACGGGACCAGATACGCAGTATTTT.

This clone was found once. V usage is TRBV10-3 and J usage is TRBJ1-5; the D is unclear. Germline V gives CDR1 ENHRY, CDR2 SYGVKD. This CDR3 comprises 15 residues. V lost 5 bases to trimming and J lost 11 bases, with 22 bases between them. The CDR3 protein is CAISTSGPLRSAQHF. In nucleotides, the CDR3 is TGTGCCATCAGTACCTCAGGTCCCCTCAGATCAGCCCAGCATTTT.

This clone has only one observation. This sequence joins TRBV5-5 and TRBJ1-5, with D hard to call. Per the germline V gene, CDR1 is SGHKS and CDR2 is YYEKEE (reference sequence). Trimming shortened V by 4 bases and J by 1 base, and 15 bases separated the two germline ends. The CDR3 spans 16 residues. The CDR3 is CASSLGGGDSNQPQHF. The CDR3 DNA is TGTGCCAGCAGCCTGGGTGGAGGTGACAGCAATCAGCCCCAGCATTTT.

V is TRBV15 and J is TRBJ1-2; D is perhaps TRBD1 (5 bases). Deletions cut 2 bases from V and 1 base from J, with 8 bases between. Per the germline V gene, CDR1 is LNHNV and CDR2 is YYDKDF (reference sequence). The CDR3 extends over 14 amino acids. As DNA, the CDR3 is TGTGCCACCAGCAGACAGGGATTTAACTATGGCTACACCTTC. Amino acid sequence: CATSRQGFNYGYTF.

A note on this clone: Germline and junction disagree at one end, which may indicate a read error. The CDR3 protein is CASSQVARSEQYF. The CDR3 DNA sequence: TGCGCCAGCAGCCAAGTTGCGAGGAGCGAGCAGTACTTC. The chain carries TRBV7-2 and TRBJ2-7, with D unclear. CDR3 length: 13 amino acids. CDR1 is SGHTA and CDR2 is FQGNSA in the germline V gene.

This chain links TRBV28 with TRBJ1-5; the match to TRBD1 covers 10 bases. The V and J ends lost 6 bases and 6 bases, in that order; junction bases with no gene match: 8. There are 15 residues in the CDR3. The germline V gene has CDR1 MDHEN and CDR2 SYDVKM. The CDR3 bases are TGTGCCAGCAGGACAGGGGGCTCTTGGAGTCAGCCCCAGCATTTT. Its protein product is CASRTGGSWSQPQHF.

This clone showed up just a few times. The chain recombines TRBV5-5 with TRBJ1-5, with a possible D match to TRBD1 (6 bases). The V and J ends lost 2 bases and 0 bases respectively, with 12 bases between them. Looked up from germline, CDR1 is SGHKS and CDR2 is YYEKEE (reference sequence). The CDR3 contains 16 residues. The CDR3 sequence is CASSFIGGPSNQPQHF. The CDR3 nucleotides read TGTGCCAGCAGCTTCATAGGGGGTCCTAGCAATCAGCCCCAGCATTTT.

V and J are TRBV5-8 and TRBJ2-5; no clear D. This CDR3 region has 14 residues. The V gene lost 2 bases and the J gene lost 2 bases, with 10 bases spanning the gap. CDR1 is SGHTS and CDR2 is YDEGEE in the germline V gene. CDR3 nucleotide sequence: TGTGCCAGCAGCTTCAACGGAGAGCAAGAGACCCAGTACTTC. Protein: CASSFNGEQETQYF.

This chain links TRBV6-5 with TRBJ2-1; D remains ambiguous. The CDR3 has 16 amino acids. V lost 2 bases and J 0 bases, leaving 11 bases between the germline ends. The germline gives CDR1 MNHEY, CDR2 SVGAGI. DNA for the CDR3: TGTGCCAGCAGTTACGGGCCTTCAACCTCCTACAATGAGCAGTTCTTC. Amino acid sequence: CASSYGPSTSYNEQFF.